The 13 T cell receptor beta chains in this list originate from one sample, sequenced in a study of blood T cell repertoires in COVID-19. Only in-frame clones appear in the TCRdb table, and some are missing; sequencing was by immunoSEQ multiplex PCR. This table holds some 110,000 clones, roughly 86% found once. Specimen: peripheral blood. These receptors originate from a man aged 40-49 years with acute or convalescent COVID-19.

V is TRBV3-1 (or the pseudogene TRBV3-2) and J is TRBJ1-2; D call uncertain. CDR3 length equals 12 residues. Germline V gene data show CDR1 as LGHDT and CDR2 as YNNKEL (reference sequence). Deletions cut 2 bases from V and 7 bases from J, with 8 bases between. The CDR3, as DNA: TGTGCCAGCAGCCAACGCGGAGCTGGCTACACCTTC. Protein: CASSQRGAGYTF.

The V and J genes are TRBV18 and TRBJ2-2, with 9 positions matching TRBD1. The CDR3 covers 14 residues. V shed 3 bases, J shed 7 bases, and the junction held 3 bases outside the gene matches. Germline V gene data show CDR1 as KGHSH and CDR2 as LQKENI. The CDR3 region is CASSPGQGGGELFF. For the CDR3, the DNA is TGTGCCAGCTCACCGGGACAGGGCGGCGGGGAGCTGTTTTTT.

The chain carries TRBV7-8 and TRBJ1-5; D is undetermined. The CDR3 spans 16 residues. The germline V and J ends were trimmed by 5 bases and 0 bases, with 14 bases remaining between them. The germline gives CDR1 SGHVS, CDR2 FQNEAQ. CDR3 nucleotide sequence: TGTGCCAGCAGCCTAACAACAGTATTTAGCAATCAGCCCCAGCATTTT. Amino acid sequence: CASSLTTVFSNQPQHF. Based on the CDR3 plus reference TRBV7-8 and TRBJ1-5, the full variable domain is GAGVSQSPRYKVAKRGQDVALRCDPISGHVSLFWYQQALGQGPEFLTYFQNEAQLDKSGLPSDRFFAERPEGSVSTLKIQRTQQEDSAVYLCASSLTTVFSNQPQHFGDGTRLSIL.

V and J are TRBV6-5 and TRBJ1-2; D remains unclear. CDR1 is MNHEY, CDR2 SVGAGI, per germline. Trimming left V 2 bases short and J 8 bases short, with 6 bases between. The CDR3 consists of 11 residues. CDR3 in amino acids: CASSYGGGYTF. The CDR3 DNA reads TGTGCCAGCAGTTACGGAGGCGGCTACACCTTC.

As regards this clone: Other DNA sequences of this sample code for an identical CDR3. The chain's CDR3 is CASSPRGGAYEQYF. DNA of the CDR3: TGTGCCAGCAGTCCTCGGGGAGGGGCCTACGAGCAGTACTTC. The chain recombines TRBV27 with TRBJ2-7; 7 nucleotides agree with TRBD2. The CDR3 runs 14 residues. J was trimmed by 2 bases and V by 5 bases; bases with no gene match: 6. Germline values: CDR1 MNHEY, CDR2 SMNVEV (reference sequence).

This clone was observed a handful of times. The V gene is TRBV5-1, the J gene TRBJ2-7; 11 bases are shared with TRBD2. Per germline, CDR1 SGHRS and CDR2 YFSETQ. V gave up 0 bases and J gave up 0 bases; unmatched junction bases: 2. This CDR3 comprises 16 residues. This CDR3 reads CASSLGGTSGSYEQYF. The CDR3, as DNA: TGCGCCAGCAGCTTGGGGGGGACTAGCGGCTCCTACGAGCAGTACTTC.

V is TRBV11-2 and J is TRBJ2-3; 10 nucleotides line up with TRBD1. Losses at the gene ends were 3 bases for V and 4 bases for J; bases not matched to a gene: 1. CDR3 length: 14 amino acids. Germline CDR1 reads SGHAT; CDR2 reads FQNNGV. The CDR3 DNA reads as TGTGCCAGCAGCTTCGGGACAGGGGCAGATACGCAGTATTTT. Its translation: CASSFGTGADTQYF.

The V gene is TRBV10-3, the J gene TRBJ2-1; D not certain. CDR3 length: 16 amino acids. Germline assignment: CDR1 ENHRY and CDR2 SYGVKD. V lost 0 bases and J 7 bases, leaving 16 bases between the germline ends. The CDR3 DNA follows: TGTGCCATCAGTGAGTCAGGTGGCAGGTTAGGAAATGAGCAGTTCTTC. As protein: CAISESGGRLGNEQFF.

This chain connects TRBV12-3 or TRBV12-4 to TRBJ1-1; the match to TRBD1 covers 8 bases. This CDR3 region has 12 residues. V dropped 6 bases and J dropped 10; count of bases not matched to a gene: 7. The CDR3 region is CASRSTGEGAFF. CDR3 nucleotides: TGTGCCAGCAGGTCGACAGGGGAGGGAGCTTTCTTT.

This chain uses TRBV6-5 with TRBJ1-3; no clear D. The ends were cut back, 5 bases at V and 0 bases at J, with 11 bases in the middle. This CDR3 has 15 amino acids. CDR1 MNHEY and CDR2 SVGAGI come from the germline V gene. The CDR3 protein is CASSTPQSSGNTIYF. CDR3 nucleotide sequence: TGTGCCAGCAGTACACCACAGAGCTCTGGAAACACCATATATTTT.

The CDR3 DNA reads TGTGCCAGCAGCTTGGCCGGGACTAGCGGTTCAGAGACCCAGTACTTC. Translated: CASSLAGTSGSETQYF. The V call is TRBV7-2, the J call TRBJ2-5; 11 bases align to TRBD2. This CDR3 has 16 amino acids. In germline, CDR1 is SGHTA, CDR2 FQGNSA. The V gene end was trimmed by 3 bases and the J gene end by 4 bases; junction bases not matched to a gene: 7.

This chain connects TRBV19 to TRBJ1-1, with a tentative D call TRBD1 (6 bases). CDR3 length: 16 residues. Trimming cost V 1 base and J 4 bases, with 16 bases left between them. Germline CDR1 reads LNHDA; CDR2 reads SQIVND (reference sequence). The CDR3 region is CASSIVASGTPTEAFF. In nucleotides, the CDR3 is TGTGCCAGTAGTATAGTAGCCTCCGGGACACCCACTGAAGCTTTCTTT.

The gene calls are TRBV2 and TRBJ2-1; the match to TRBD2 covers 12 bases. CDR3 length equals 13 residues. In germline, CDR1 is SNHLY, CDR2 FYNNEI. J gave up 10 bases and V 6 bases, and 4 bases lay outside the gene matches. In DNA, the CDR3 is TGTGCCAGCAGGACTAGCGGGGGTAGGGAGCAGTTCTTC. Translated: CASRTSGGREQFF.